This T cell receptor beta chain was observed in a study of beta chain features in type 1 diabetes. This CDR3 contains 14 residues. The germline V gene has CDR1 SGDLS and CDR2 YYNGEE. V lost 6 bases and J lost 4; bases outside the gene matches: 6. In total, each donor contributed a single heparinised blood draw that averaged around 100 mL. In its sample, this clone was seen a few times. The antigen is not known. Study observations and caveats: Naive, central memory and Treg TCRB repertoires appeared more alike in patients than in healthy donors.

Every isolated RNA sample was fully reverse transcribed, so sequencing captured expressed TCRB transcripts. The method was immunoSEQ multiplex PCR; TCRdb's version includes in-frame clones alone and lacks a portion of them. The sample has hundreds of thousands of clones, 15% to 20% seen once. This TCR was sampled from a young woman in good health. The V gene is TRBV9, the J gene TRBJ2-5; 10 bases fit TRBD1. Sequenced: naive CD4+ T cells from blood. In nucleotides, the CDR3 is TGTGCCAGCACCCGGGACAGGGGTGGAGAGACCCAGTACTTC. As protein: CASTRDRGGETQYF.